Sequencing of this TCR beta chain was carried out in a study of cytomegalovirus exposure and HLA in healthy donors. The wider study: Unique TCR beta sequences numbering some 110 million came from 150 million to 200 million T cells in an earlier analysis. Study conclusions and caveats: A few V segments could not be told apart, such as TRBV6-2 and TRBV6-3, and were left out. Rarity characterized most TCR sequences, yet some public TCRs appeared in many donors. HLA-A and HLA-B allele assignments for most subjects were reportedly predicted accurately using TCR beta sequences.

PCR involved 60 Vbeta and 13 Jbeta primers. TCRdb's table, derived via immunoSEQ multiplex PCR, lists solely in-frame clones and lacks some. The table lists approximately 97,000 clones, over 65% of them singletons, with just over 2.5% in the top ten. CDR1 and CDR2 (germline): PRHDT, FYEKMQ (reference sequence). The V end was cut by 4 bases, the J end by 0 bases, with 7 bases between. There are 14 residues in the CDR3. To note about this clone: Its target is unknown.

Sequencing used PBMCs. The chain has TRBV13 and TRBJ1-3; tentative D call: TRBD1 (5 bases). The receptor was isolated from a middle-aged man in good health and CMV-seronegative. The CDR3 here is CASSSGSSGNTIYF. CDR3 DNA sequence: TGTGCCAGCAGCTCAGGGAGCTCTGGAAACACCATATATTTT.